The 9 T cell receptor beta chains below were found in one sample sequenced in a study of cytomegalovirus exposure and HLA in healthy donors. The assay was immunoSEQ multiplex PCR, and TCRdb's table has in-frame clones only and misses some. The repertoire holds almost 75,000 clones, with roughly 80% as singletons. The sample comprised PBMCs. The receptors were sampled from a man aged 30-40 years in good health and CMV-seronegative.

This rearrangement joins TRBV4-3 to TRBJ1-4; 8 nucleotides line up with TRBD1. This CDR3 has 16 amino acids. Losses at the gene ends were 0 bases for V and 7 bases for J; bases not matched to a gene: 7. Germline V gene lookup returns CDR1 LGHNA and CDR2 YSLEER. In DNA, the CDR3 is TGCGCCAGCAGCCAAGATCCGGGACAGGCAGGTGAAAAACTGTTTTTT. Translating gives CASSQDPGQAGEKLFF.

The CDR3 spells CAWSLGGSDEKLFF. The DNA for the CDR3 is TGTGCCTGGAGTCTGGGGGGGTCGGATGAAAAACTGTTTTTT. This chain links TRBV30 with TRBJ1-4, with D perhaps matching TRBD1 (5 bases). V was shortened by 2 bases and J by 6 bases, with 13 bases between the two germline ends. Germline V CDR1 and CDR2: GTSNPN, SVGIG (reference sequence). The CDR3 is made up of 14 amino acids.

This chain uses TRBV7-8 with TRBJ1-6; TRBD1 matches at 8 bases. V dropped 4 bases and J dropped 4; count of bases not matched to a gene: 9. CDR1 SGHVS and CDR2 FQNEAQ come from the germline V gene. The CDR3 extends over 17 amino acids. The CDR3 nucleotides are TGTGCCAGCAGCTCCAGGACAGGGATCCCTTATAATTCACCCCTCCACTTT. Translating it yields CASSSRTGIPYNSPLHF.

This chain links TRBV30 with TRBJ1-6; D remains unclear. Germline V CDR1 and CDR2: GTSNPN, SVGIG (reference sequence). V was trimmed by 4 bases and J by 3 bases, leaving 10 bases between them. This CDR3 region has 14 residues. DNA of the CDR3: TGTGCCTGGACCCTGACTCGCTATAATTCACCCCTCCACTTT. Protein sequence: CAWTLTRYNSPLHF. Complete variable domain (other parts from reference TRBV30 and TRBJ1-6): SQTIHQWPATLVQPVGSPLSLECTVEGTSNPNLYWYRQAAGRGLQLLFYSVGIGQISSEVPQNLSASRPQDRQFILSSKKLLLSDSGFYLCAWTLTRYNSPLHFGNGTRLTVT.

This rearrangement joins TRBV7-2 to TRBJ2-3, with D hard to call. The CDR3 has 12 residues. Germline CDR1 SGHTA, CDR2 FQGNSA. V dropped 4 bases and J dropped 6 bases, with 8 bases sitting between them. The chain's CDR3 is CASSSNLDTQYF. CDR3 DNA sequence: TGTGCCAGCAGCTCTAACTTGGATACGCAGTATTTT.

Here the CDR3 DNA reads TGTGCCAGCAGCTTAGTCGCTAATGAAAAACTGTTTTTT. Its protein product is CASSLVANEKLFF. J is TRBJ1-4 and V is TRBV7-9; no clear D. V gave up 1 base and J gave up 3 bases, with 3 bases separating them. The germline V gene has CDR1 SEHNR and CDR2 FQNEAQ (reference sequence). The CDR3 runs 13 residues.

The chain employs TRBV27 and TRBJ2-3; D may be TRBD2 (5 bases). There are 14 residues in the CDR3. V gave up 6 bases and J gave up 6 bases, with 16 bases separating them. Germline V gives CDR1 MNHEY, CDR2 SMNVEV (reference sequence). The CDR3, as DNA: TGTGCCAGCAGCCCAACTAGTCTAGCTGATACGCAGTATTTT. Translating gives CASSPTSLADTQYF.

This clone was seen a single time. V is TRBV5-4 and J is TRBJ1-5; 10 positions match TRBD1. This CDR3 is built from 15 residues. V lost 4 bases and J lost 2; bases outside the gene matches: 3. The germline gives CDR1 SGHNT, CDR2 YYREEE (reference sequence). The CDR3 DNA sequence: TGTGCCAGCAGCATAGGGACAGGGGGCAATCAGCCCCAGCATTTT. Protein: CASSIGTGGNQPQHF.

This clone was seen just once. The chain has TRBV9 and TRBJ2-5; 8 nucleotides line up with TRBD2. CDR1 is SGDLS, CDR2 YYNGEE, per germline. V lost 0 bases and J lost 4; bases outside the gene matches: 17. This CDR3 is built from 19 residues. CDR3 coding DNA: TGTGCCAGCAGCGTAGGTGGGTCTAGCGGGCCCAGACCCCTAGAGACCCAGTACTTC. As protein: CASSVGGSSGPRPLETQYF.